The clone carrying this T cell receptor beta chain was found a few times. The sample is drawn from a study of control samples from healthy donors and cancer patients. There are 15 residues in the CDR3. Germline loops: CDR1 MRHNA, CDR2 SNTAGT. V was clipped by 4 bases and J by 1 base; unmatched bases: 4. Clones were sequenced by immunoSEQ multiplex PCR, and TCRdb holds only the in-frame ones, with some missing. In the table there are about 52,000 clones, around 95% of which are singletons. The V and J genes are TRBV6-4 and TRBJ2-3, with 8 bases lining up with TRBD2. Sequences were obtained from blood. This sequence was found in a man aged 25 to 40 in good health. CDR3 loop: CASSGTSGGTDTQYF. DNA for the CDR3: TGTGCCAGCAGTGGAACTAGCGGAGGCACAGATACGCAGTATTTT.